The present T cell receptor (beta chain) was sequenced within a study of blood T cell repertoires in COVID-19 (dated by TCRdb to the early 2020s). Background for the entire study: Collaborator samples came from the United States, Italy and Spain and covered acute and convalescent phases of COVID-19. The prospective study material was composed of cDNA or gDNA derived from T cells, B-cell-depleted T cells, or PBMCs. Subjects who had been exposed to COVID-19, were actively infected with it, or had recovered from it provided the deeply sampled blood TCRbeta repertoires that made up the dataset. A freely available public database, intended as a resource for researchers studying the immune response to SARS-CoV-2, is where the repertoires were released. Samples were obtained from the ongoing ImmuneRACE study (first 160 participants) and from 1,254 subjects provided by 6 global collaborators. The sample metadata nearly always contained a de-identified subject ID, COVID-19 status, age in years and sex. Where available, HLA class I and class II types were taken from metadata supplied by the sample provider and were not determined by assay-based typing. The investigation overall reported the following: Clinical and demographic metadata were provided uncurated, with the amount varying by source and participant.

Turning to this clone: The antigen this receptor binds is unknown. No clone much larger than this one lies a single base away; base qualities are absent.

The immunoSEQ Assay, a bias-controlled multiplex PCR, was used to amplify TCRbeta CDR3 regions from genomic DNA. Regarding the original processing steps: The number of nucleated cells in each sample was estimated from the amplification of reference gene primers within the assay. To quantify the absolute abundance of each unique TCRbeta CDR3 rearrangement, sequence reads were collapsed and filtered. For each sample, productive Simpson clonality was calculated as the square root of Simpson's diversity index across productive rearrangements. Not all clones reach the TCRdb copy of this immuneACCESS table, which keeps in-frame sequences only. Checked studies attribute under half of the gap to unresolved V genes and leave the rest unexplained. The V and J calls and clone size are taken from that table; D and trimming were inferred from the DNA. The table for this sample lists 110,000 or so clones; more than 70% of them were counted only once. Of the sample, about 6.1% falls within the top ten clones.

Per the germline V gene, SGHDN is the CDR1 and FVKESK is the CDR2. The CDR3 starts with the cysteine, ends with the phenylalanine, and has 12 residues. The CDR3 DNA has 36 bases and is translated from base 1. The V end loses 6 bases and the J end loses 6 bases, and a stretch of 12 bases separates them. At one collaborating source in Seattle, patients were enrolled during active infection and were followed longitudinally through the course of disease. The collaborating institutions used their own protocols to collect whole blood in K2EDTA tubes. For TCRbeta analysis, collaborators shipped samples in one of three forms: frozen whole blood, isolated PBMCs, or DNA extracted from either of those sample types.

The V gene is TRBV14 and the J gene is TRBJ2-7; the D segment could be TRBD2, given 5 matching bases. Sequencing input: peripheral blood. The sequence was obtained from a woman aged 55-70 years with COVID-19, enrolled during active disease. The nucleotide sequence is TGTGCCAGCAGACGCGGGTTGCGCGAGCAGTACTTC. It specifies CASRRGLREQYF.